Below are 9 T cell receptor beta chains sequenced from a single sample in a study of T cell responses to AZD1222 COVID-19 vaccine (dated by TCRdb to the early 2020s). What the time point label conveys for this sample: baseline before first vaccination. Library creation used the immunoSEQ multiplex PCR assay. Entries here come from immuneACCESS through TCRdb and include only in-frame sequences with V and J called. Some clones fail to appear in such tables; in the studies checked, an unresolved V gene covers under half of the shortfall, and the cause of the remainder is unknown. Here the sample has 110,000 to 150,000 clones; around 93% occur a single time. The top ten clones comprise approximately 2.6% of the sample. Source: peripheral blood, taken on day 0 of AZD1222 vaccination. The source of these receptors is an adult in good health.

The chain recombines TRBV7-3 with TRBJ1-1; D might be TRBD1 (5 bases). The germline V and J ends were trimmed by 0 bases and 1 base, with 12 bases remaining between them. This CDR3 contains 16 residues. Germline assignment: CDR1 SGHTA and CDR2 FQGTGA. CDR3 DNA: TGTGCCAGCAGCTTAACAGGCAGGGTACCGAACACTGAAGCTTTCTTT. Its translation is CASSLTGRVPNTEAFF.

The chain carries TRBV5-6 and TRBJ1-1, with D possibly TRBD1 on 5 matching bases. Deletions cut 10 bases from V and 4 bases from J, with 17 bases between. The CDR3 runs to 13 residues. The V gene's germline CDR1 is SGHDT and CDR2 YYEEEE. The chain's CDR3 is CASSAQGFTEAFF. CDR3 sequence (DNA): TGTGCCTCCTCGGCTCAGGGCTTCACTGAAGCTTTCTTT.

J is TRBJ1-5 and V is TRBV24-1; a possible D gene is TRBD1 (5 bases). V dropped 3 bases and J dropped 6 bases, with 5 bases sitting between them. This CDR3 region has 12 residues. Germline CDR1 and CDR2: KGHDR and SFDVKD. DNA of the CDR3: TGTGCCACCAGTGATGGGGCTCAGCCCCAGCATTTT. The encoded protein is CATSDGAQPQHF.

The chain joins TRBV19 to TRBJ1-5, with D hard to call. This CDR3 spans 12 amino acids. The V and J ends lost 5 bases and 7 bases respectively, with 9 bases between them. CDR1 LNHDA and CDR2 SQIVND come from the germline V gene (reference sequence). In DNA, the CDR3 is TGTGCCAGTAGTCCCGTGAGGCAGCCCCAGCATTTT. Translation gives CASSPVRQPQHF.

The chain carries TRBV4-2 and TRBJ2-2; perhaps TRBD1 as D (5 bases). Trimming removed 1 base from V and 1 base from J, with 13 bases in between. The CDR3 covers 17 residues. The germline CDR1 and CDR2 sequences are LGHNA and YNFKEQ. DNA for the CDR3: TGTGCCAGCAGCCAAGTACAGGAGTCTTTGAACACCGGGGAGCTGTTTTTT. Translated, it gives CASSQVQESLNTGELFF.

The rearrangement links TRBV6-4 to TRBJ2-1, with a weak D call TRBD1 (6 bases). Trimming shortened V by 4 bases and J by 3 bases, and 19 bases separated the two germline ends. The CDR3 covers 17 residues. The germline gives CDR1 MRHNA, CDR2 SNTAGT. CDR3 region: CASSAGFRGRLYNEQFF. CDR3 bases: TGTGCCAGCAGTGCCGGATTCAGGGGAAGGCTCTACAATGAGCAGTTCTTC.

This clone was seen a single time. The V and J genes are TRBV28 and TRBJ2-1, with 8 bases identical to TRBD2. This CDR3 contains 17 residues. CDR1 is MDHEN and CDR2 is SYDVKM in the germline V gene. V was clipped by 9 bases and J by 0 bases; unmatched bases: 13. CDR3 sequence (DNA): TGTGCCAGTCTAACTAGCGGCGCCTGGACCTCCTACAATGAGCAGTTCTTC. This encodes CASLTSGAWTSYNEQFF. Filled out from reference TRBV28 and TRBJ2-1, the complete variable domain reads DVKVTQSSRYLVKRTGEKVFLECVQDMDHENMFWYRQDPGLGLRLIYFSYDVKMKEKGDIPEGYSVSREKKERFSLILESASTNQTSMYLCASLTSGAWTSYNEQFFGPGTRLTVL.

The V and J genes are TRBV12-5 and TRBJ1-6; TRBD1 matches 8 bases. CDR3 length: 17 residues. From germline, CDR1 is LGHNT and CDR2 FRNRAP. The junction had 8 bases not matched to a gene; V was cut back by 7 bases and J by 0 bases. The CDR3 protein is CASASRTGSSYNSPLHF. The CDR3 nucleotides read TGTGCTAGTGCCTCCCGGACAGGGAGCTCCTATAATTCACCCCTCCACTTT.

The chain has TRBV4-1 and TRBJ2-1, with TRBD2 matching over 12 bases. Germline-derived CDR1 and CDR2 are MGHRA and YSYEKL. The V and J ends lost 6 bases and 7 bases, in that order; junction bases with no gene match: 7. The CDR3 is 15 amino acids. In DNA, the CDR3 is TGCGCCAGCAGACCCGGACTAGCGGGGAAGAATGAGCAGTTCTTC. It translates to CASRPGLAGKNEQFF.